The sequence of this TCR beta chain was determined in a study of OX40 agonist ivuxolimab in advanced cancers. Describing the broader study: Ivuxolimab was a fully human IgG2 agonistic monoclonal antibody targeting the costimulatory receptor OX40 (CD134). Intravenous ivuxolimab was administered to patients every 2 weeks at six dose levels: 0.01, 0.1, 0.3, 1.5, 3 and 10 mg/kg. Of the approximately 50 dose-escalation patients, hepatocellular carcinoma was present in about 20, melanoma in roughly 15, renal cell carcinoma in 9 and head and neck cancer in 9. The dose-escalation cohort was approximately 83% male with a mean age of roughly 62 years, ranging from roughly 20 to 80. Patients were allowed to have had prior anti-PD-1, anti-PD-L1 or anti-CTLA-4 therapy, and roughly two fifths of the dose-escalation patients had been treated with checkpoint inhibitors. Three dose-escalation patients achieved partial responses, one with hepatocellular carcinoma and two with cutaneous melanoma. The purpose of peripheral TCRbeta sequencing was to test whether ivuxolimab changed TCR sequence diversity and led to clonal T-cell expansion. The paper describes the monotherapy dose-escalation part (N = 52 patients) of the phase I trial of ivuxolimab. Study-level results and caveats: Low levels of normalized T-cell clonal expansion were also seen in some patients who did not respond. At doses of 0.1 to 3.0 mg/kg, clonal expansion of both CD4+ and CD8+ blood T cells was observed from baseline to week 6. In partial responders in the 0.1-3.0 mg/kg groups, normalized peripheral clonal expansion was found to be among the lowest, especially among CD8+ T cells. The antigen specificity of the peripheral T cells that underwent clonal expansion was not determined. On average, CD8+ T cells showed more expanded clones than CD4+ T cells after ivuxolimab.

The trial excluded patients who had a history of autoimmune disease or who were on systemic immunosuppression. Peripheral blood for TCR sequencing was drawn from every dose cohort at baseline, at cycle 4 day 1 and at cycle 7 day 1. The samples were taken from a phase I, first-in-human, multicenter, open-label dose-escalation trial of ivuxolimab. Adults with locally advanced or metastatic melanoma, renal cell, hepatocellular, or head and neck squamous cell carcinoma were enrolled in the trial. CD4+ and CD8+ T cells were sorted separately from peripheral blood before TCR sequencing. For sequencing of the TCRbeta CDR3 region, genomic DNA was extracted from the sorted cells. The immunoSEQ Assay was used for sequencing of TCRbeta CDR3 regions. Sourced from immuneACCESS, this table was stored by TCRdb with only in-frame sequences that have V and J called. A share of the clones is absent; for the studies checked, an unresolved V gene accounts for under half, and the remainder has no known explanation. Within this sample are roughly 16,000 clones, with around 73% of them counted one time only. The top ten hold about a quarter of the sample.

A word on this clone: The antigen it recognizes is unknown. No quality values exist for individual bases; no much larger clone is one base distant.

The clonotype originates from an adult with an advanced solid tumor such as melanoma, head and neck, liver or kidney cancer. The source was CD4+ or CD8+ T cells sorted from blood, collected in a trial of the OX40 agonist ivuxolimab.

The DNA sequence reads TGTGCCAGCAGTACACAGGGGGTTTGGGAGACCCAGTACTTC. Its protein is CASSTQGVWETQYF. The rearranged segments are TRBV6-5 and TRBJ2-5; 8 bases in the middle match TRBD1. Ends trimmed: V by 5 bases, J by 5 bases; bases unmatched to a gene: 7. The germline V gene gives CDR1 as MNHEY and CDR2 as SVGAGI. Reading from cysteine to phenylalanine, the CDR3 counts 14 amino acids. Just CDR3 DNA is preserved here, 42 bases in frame from base 1.